Shown below are 23 T cell receptor beta chains from a single sample sequenced in a study of beta chain features in type 1 diabetes. General study findings and limits: TCRB CDR3 length was moderately but significantly reduced in all four CD4+ subsets of Type 1 diabetes patients.

The isolated RNA, all of it, was reverse transcribed, so expressed TCRB transcripts were what got sequenced. Assay used: immunoSEQ multiplex PCR; TCRdb lists only in-frame clones, some missing. Found here are hundreds of thousands of clones, about 14% of them singletons; the top ten hold approximately 0.042%. No antigen has been identified for these receptors. The sample taken for sequencing was naive CD4+ T cells from blood. All receptors come from a young man with type 1 diabetes.

The genes are TRBV19 and TRBJ2-1, with D tentatively TRBD1 or TRBD2 (5 bases each). The germline CDR1 and CDR2 sequences are LNHDA and SQIVND (reference sequence). The CDR3 length is 12 residues. Trimming removed 1 base at V and 9 bases at J, with 7 bases between. CDR3 coding DNA: TGTGCCAGTAGTATAGCGGGGACTGAGCAGTTCTTC. Translated, it gives CASSIAGTEQFF.

The chain couples TRBV5-1 to TRBJ2-1; maybe TRBD2 (6 bases). The germline V gene has CDR1 SGHRS and CDR2 YFSETQ. Trimming removed 2 bases at V and 2 bases at J, with 11 bases between. CDR3 length equals 15 residues. The CDR3 protein is CASSFAGWAYNEQFF. The CDR3 bases are TGCGCCAGCAGCTTCGCGGGATGGGCCTACAATGAGCAGTTCTTC.

This clone was seen only a few times. This chain connects TRBV28 to TRBJ2-1; a weak D match, TRBD1 (6 bases). CDR1 is MDHEN, CDR2 SYDVKM, per germline. Trimming removed 3 bases at V and 8 bases at J, with 17 bases between. The CDR3 length is 15 residues. The CDR3 region has the DNA TGTGCCAGCAGTTTTTCCGCGCAAGGGACATATGAGCAGTTCTTC. Its protein is CASSFSAQGTYEQFF.

The rearrangement joins TRBV9 to TRBJ1-1, with TRBD1 matching 7 bases. The V gene's germline CDR1 is SGDLS and CDR2 YYNGEE. V was pared by 2 bases and J by 5 bases, with 12 bases of the junction left unmatched. This CDR3 comprises 16 residues. CDR3 residues: CASSVGVVSRGTEAFF. CDR3 sequence (DNA): TGTGCCAGCAGCGTGGGAGTTGTCAGCAGGGGGACTGAAGCTTTCTTT.

This rearrangement joins TRBV5-1 to TRBJ2-5; 8 positions match TRBD1. The CDR3 covers 14 residues. Trimming at V came to 3 bases and at J to 2 bases, leaving 3 bases not matched to a gene. Germline V gives CDR1 SGHRS, CDR2 YFSETQ. The CDR3 DNA sequence: TGCGCCAGCAGCTCTGGACAGGGACAAGAGACCCAGTACTTC. It encodes CASSSGQGQETQYF.

The chain is built from TRBV5-1 and TRBJ2-7, with 7 bases matching TRBD1. The CDR3 totals 15 residues. Germline V gene sequence: CDR1 SGHRS, CDR2 YFSETQ. The trim removed 3 bases at V and 4 bases at J, leaving 10 bases unmatched. CDR3: CASSWNSGTAYEQYF. The CDR3 coding sequence is TGCGCCAGCAGCTGGAATTCCGGGACAGCGTACGAGCAGTACTTC. The entire variable domain, with the rest obtained from reference TRBV5-1 and TRBJ2-7, is as follows: KAGVTQTPRYLIKTRGQQVTLSCSPISGHRSVSWYQQTPGQGLQFLFEYFSETQRNKGNFPGRFSGRQFSNSRSEMNVSTLELGDSALYLCASSWNSGTAYEQYFGPGTRLTVT.

This clone was found a few times. The rearrangement links TRBV13 to TRBJ2-1; 8 bases agree with TRBD1. CDR3 length equals 13 residues. CDR1 and CDR2 (germline): PRHDT, FYEKMQ (reference sequence). The J segment lost 5 bases and the V segment lost 5 bases, leaving 2 bases of the junction unmatched. The CDR3 nucleotides read TGTGCCAGCAGCCCGGACAGGGACAATGAGCAGTTCTTC. Protein: CASSPDRDNEQFF.

The chain couples TRBV7-6 to TRBJ2-7, with 7 bases fitting TRBD1. The V segment lost 3 bases and the J segment 8 bases; nucleotides outside the gene matches: 7. The V gene's germline CDR1 is SGHVS and CDR2 FNYEAQ. This CDR3 spans 13 amino acids. As DNA, the CDR3 is TGTGCCAGCAGCTTTCGGACAGGTTCCCAGCAGTACTTC. Encoded protein: CASSFRTGSQQYF.

V and J are TRBV7-3 and TRBJ2-1; TRBD1 matches at 7 bases. This CDR3 is 15 amino acids long. Germline CDR1 and CDR2: SGHTA and FQGTGA. V shed 5 bases, J shed 9 bases, and the junction held 13 bases outside the gene matches. For the CDR3, the DNA is TGTGCCAGCAGCCTCTCGAGGGGGCTGTTCAGTGAGCAGTTCTTC. It yields the protein CASSLSRGLFSEQFF.

The V call is TRBV4-1, the J call TRBJ2-3; D is ambiguous. This CDR3 region has 14 residues. V lost 2 bases and J 7 bases, leaving 13 bases between the germline ends. Germline loops: CDR1 MGHRA, CDR2 YSYEKL. CDR3 amino acids: CASSQWVIANTQYF. The CDR3 bases are TGCGCCAGCAGCCAATGGGTGATAGCAAATACGCAGTATTTT.

This clone has just a few counts. The chain has TRBV5-4 and TRBJ2-2; 7 nucleotides match TRBD2. Trimming removed 4 bases from V and 0 bases from J; junction bases left unmatched: 6. Germline CDR1 SGHNT, CDR2 YYREEE (reference sequence). The CDR3 covers 16 residues. The CDR3, as DNA: TGTGCCAGCAGCCTTGGGGGGGTTGCGAACACCGGGGAGCTGTTTTTT. It is translated as CASSLGGVANTGELFF.

This clone was seen more than once but under ten times. This chain links TRBV4-1 with TRBJ2-4; tentative D call: TRBD2 (6 bases). Trimming pared 2 bases from V and 2 bases from J, leaving 19 bases between. The CDR3 runs to 18 residues. Per germline, CDR1 MGHRA and CDR2 YSYEKL. This chain's CDR3 is CASSQPMERERTKNIQYF. The DNA for the CDR3 is TGCGCCAGCAGCCAACCCATGGAACGGGAGAGGACCAAAAACATTCAGTACTTC.

The V call is TRBV18, the J call TRBJ1-1; D call uncertain. Per germline, CDR1 KGHSH and CDR2 LQKENI. V dropped 4 bases and J dropped 1 base, with 10 bases sitting between them. The CDR3 contains 14 residues. The CDR3 DNA reads TGTGCCAGCTCACGTGGGCAGAAGAACACTGAAGCTTTCTTT. This gives the protein CASSRGQKNTEAFF.

J is TRBJ1-5 and V is TRBV9; D remains unclear. Germline CDR1 reads SGDLS; CDR2 reads YYNGEE. This CDR3 has 13 amino acids. Trimming took off 0 bases at V and 6 bases at J, with 7 bases between the two ends. The CDR3 protein is CASSVDTIQPQHF. CDR3 DNA sequence: TGTGCCAGCAGCGTAGATACTATTCAGCCCCAGCATTTT.

This chain connects TRBV7-6 to TRBJ2-3, with D possibly called TRBD1 or TRBD2 (5 bases each). CDR1 and CDR2 from the germline V gene are SGHVS and FNYEAQ. The CDR3 totals 15 residues. Trimming removed 4 bases from V and 4 bases from J, with 15 bases in between. This CDR3 is CASSSSLVGADTQYF. The CDR3 bases are TGTGCCAGCAGCTCCTCCCTGGTGGGGGCAGATACGCAGTATTTT. Full variable domain (remainder filled in from reference TRBV7-6 and TRBJ2-3): GAGVSQSPRYKVTKRGQDVALRCDPISGHVSLYWYRQALGQGPEFLTYFNYEAQQDKSGLPNDRFSAERPEGSISTLTIQRTEQRDSAMYRCASSSSLVGADTQYFGPGTRLTVL.

This clone was found a few times. The chain is built from TRBV9 and TRBJ2-7; D is ambiguous. Trimming shortened V by 3 bases and J by 6 bases, and 7 bases separated the two germline ends. The CDR3 is made up of 11 amino acids. CDR1 SGDLS and CDR2 YYNGEE come from the germline V gene. CDR3 loop: CASSGDREQYF. DNA for the CDR3: TGTGCCAGCAGCGGGGATCGCGAGCAGTACTTC.

The chain links TRBV5-1 to TRBJ2-1; TRBD1 aligns across 12 bases. Losses at the gene ends were 7 bases for V and 10 bases for J; bases not matched to a gene: 9. The CDR3 loop spans 14 amino acids. CDR1 and CDR2 from the germline V gene are SGHRS and YFSETQ. CDR3: CASAIPGQGAEQFF. In nucleotides, the CDR3 is TGCGCCAGCGCCATACCGGGACAGGGGGCAGAGCAGTTCTTC.

The V gene is TRBV11-2, the J gene TRBJ2-5; 9 bases are a match to TRBD2. Trimming took 5 bases from V and 2 from J; bases not matched to a gene: 6. The CDR3 sequence is 15 residues long. Germline V gene lookup returns CDR1 SGHAT and CDR2 FQNNGV. CDR3 loop: CASSRRLAVQETQYF. DNA for the CDR3: TGTGCCAGCAGCCGACGACTAGCGGTTCAAGAGACCCAGTACTTC.

V is TRBV29-1 and J is TRBJ2-1; perhaps TRBD1 as D (6 bases). This CDR3 spans 14 amino acids. Germline assignment: CDR1 SQVTM and CDR2 ANQGSEA. V was trimmed by 0 bases and J by 3 bases, leaving 9 bases between them. The CDR3, as DNA: TGCAGCGTTGAAGAGAGACAGGTCTACAATGAGCAGTTCTTC. Encoded protein: CSVEERQVYNEQFF.

Comments on this clone: A junction end diverges from the germline sequence, so it may reflect a read error. V and J are TRBV28 and TRBJ2-7, with a weak D call TRBD1 (6 bases). The CDR3 is 13 amino acids. CDR1 MDHEN and CDR2 SYDVKM come from the germline V gene. CDR3 sequence: CASGTSKDRSRDF. The CDR3 DNA reads as TGTGCCAGCGGAACTTCAAAAGACAGGAGCAGGGACTTC. Filled out from reference TRBV28 and TRBJ2-7, the complete variable domain reads DVKVTQSSRYLVKRTGEKVFLECVQDMDHENMFWYRQDPGLGLRLIYFSYDVKMKEKGDIPEGYSVSREKKERFSLILESASTNQTSMYLCASGTSKDRSRDFGPGTRLTVT.

Only a few counts were recorded for this clone. The V and J genes are TRBV20-1 and TRBJ2-7; no clear D gene. CDR1 and CDR2 (germline): DFQATT, SNEGSKA (reference sequence). V was cut by 2 bases and J by 9 bases, with 8 bases left in between. This CDR3 is built from 10 residues. DNA for the CDR3: TGCAGTGCTAGATCGGCCGCGCAGTACTTC. As protein: CSARSAAQYF.

The CDR3 DNA reads as TGCAGTGCTAGTTGGACTAATGGCTACACCTTC. Translating it yields CSASWTNGYTF. The chain employs TRBV20-1 and TRBJ1-2; D uncertain. V lost 3 bases to trimming and J lost 6 bases, with 8 bases between them. From germline, CDR1 is DFQATT and CDR2 SNEGSKA (reference sequence). CDR3 length equals 11 residues.

The J gene is TRBJ2-3, the V gene TRBV7-2, with 8 bases that match TRBD2. The CDR3 length is 15 residues. V was pared by 0 bases and J by 14 bases, with 13 bases of the junction left unmatched. Germline lookup yields CDR1 SGHTA and CDR2 FQGNSA. CDR3 DNA sequence: TGTGCCAGCAGCTTAGCCGCGGGAGGCCGCCCCCCCGGGTATTTT. Its translation is CASSLAAGGRPPGYF.